One T cell receptor beta chain is described in this entry. What it binds is not known. The sample belongs to a study of cytomegalovirus exposure and HLA in healthy donors. Method: immunoSEQ multiplex PCR; TCRdb's copy keeps in-frame clones and lacks some. The table records tens of thousands of clones, 91% of them present only once. The CDR3 consists of 16 residues. From germline, CDR1 is LGHNA and CDR2 YSLEER. V trimming: 3 bases; J trimming: 1 base; junction bases outside the gene matches: 5. Overall study results and limits: A subsequent analysis found that TCR clusters from the first cohort also tended to co-occur in the roughly 120 validation repertoires, with approximately 95% of cluster scores above 0. The authors listed some 150 TCR beta chains as cytomegalovirus-associated.

The specimen sequenced was PBMCs. This rearrangement joins TRBV4-3 to TRBJ2-5; 10 positions agree with TRBD2. The sequence was collected from a young man in good health and CMV-seronegative. The DNA for the CDR3 is TGCGCCAGCAGCCACGGAGCTAGCGGGAGCCAAGAGACCCAGTACTTC. Translated: CASSHGASGSQETQYF.